These 25 T cell receptor beta chains were all obtained from the same sample, sequenced in a study of shared clonotypes between healthy human individuals. Naive CD8 cells were CD45RO-negative, positively selected for CCR7, excluding terminally differentiated effector memory CD45RA+ cells. Measured with immunoSEQ multiplex PCR; TCRdb has only the in-frame clones, and not every one. The table includes some 1,900,000 clones, roughly 94% detected once. Sequenced sample: naive CD8+ T cells sorted from blood. Source of these receptors: a man aged 18 to 30 in good health.

The CDR3 nucleotides read TGTGCCAGCAGTACCTCTTTCCATGAAAAACTGTTTTTT. Translation: CASSTSFHEKLFF. The chain couples TRBV6-5 to TRBJ1-4; D gene ambiguous. The V gene's germline CDR1 is MNHEY and CDR2 SVGAGI. CDR3 size: 13 residues. V was trimmed by 5 bases and J by 6 bases, leaving 10 bases between them.

The chain combines TRBV29-1 with TRBJ2-1; 12 bases match TRBD2. Germline CDR1 reads SQVTM; CDR2 reads ANQGSEA. The CDR3 is 16 residues long. The ends lost 2 bases at V and 7 bases at J; junction bases unmatched: 9. CDR3: CSVENLAGGYGNEQFF. The CDR3 nucleotides read TGCAGCGTTGAAAATCTAGCGGGAGGGTATGGGAATGAGCAGTTCTTC.

The rearrangement links TRBV5-1 to TRBJ2-1, with 13 positions matching TRBD2. This CDR3 has 16 residues. Germline V lookup: CDR1 SGHRS, CDR2 YFSETQ. Trimming removed 3 bases from V and 8 bases from J; junction bases left unmatched: 8. The CDR3 region is CASSWGLAGLSYEQFF. Here the CDR3 DNA reads TGCGCCAGCAGCTGGGGACTAGCGGGACTTTCGTATGAGCAGTTCTTC.

The V and J genes are TRBV7-9 and TRBJ2-5, with a possible D match to TRBD2 (5 bases). Germline assignment: CDR1 SEHNR and CDR2 FQNEAQ (reference sequence). This CDR3 is 14 amino acids long. Between the trimmed V and J ends, which lost 1 base and 4 bases, there was a span of 10 bases. The CDR3 protein is CASSLVPSTETQYF. The CDR3 bases are TGTGCCAGCAGCTTAGTTCCTAGCACAGAGACCCAGTACTTC.

This clone appeared a few times. The gene calls are TRBV14 and TRBJ2-2; TRBD1 is a possible D gene (6 bases). The CDR3 has 13 residues. Germline-derived CDR1 and CDR2 are SGHDN and FVKESK. The V and J ends lost 4 bases and 6 bases respectively, with 9 bases between them. CDR3 sequence: CASSLYRAGELFF. The CDR3 DNA sequence: TGTGCCAGCAGCCTCTACAGGGCCGGGGAGCTGTTTTTT.

The chain joins TRBV4-1 to TRBJ2-5; no definite D call. The DNA end favors TRBJ2-7, so the J call may be wrong. The CDR3 spans 13 residues. Per germline, CDR1 MGHRA and CDR2 YSYEKL. Here the CDR3 reads CASSQDRTYEQYF. The CDR3, as DNA: TGCGCCAGCAGCCAAGACAGAACCTACGAGCAGTACTTC.

This clone was detected only once. The gene calls are TRBV6-5 and TRBJ1-2; D is possibly TRBD1 (5 bases). The V end was cut by 0 bases, the J end by 4 bases, with 15 bases between. The CDR3 length is 16 residues. Germline CDR1 is MNHEY and CDR2 is SVGAGI. CDR3 amino acids: CASSYSGAADLYGYTF. CDR3 coding DNA: TGTGCCAGCAGTTACTCAGGGGCAGCGGACCTCTATGGCTACACCTTC.

V is TRBV28 and J is TRBJ1-1, with a weak D call TRBD1 (5 bases). The CDR3 is made up of 14 amino acids. The V end lost 1 base, the J end lost 5 bases, and 11 bases lay between the germline ends. From germline, CDR1 is MDHEN and CDR2 SYDVKM. The CDR3 protein is CASSLFIAGTEAFF. Here the CDR3 DNA reads TGTGCCAGCAGTTTATTTATTGCAGGGACTGAAGCTTTCTTT.

The J gene is TRBJ2-1, the V gene TRBV7-9; 11 nucleotides match TRBD2. This CDR3 has 15 amino acids. CDR1 and CDR2 from the germline V gene are SEHNR and FQNEAQ (reference sequence). Trimming cost V 1 base and J 8 bases; bases outside gene matches: 4. This CDR3 is CASSLVAGGPHEQFF. Here the CDR3 DNA reads TGTGCCAGCAGCTTAGTAGCGGGAGGGCCCCATGAGCAGTTCTTC.

This chain connects TRBV28 to TRBJ2-7, with D possibly TRBD2 on 7 matching bases. Per the germline V gene, CDR1 is MDHEN and CDR2 is SYDVKM. The CDR3 runs 15 residues. V was clipped by 4 bases and J by 4 bases, with 17 bases between them. CDR3 bases: TGTGCCAGCAGTTGGGGTTTGGGGGGGGCGTACGAGCAGTACTTC. Translation: CASSWGLGGAYEQYF.

For this clone: The same CDR3 is also encoded by other DNA sequences in this sample. The V gene is TRBV9, the J gene TRBJ2-7, with 8 bases matching TRBD2. The CDR3 length is 15 residues. Germline assignment: CDR1 SGDLS and CDR2 YYNGEE. Trimming removed 4 bases from V and 2 bases from J; junction bases left unmatched: 8. In nucleotides, the CDR3 is TGTGCCAGCAGCCCTTCCGGGGGGGCAGCCTACGAGCAGTACTTC. As protein: CASSPSGGAAYEQYF.

The chain employs TRBV5-1 and TRBJ2-1, with a weak D call TRBD2 (6 bases). The CDR3 runs to 13 residues. Looked up from germline, CDR1 is SGHRS and CDR2 is YFSETQ. V gave up 0 bases and J gave up 11 bases, with 12 bases separating them. For the CDR3, the DNA is TGCGCCAGCAGCTTGGCCGGTAGCGGACAGCAGTTCTTC. Its protein product is CASSLAGSGQQFF.

This chain uses TRBV4-1 with TRBJ1-6; perhaps TRBD1 as D (6 bases). The CDR3 sequence is 14 residues long. Germline V gene sequence: CDR1 MGHRA, CDR2 YSYEKL. Trimming stripped 6 bases from V and 5 bases from J, with 11 bases between. CDR3 nucleotides: TGCGCCAGCAGGGAGGGGGAAAATAATTCACCCCTCCACTTT. This translates into CASREGENNSPLHF.

For the CDR3, the DNA is TGTGCCAGCAGCTTACCTGGACAGGGGGCGCGCACAGATACGCAGTATTTT. Its translation: CASSLPGQGARTDTQYF. The rearrangement links TRBV7-9 to TRBJ2-3; the match to TRBD1 covers 11 bases. This CDR3 has 17 amino acids. CDR1 and CDR2 (germline): SEHNR, FQNEAQ (reference sequence). After removal of 2 bases from V and 1 base from J, the junction contained 5 bases not matched to a gene.

The chain employs TRBV9 and TRBJ2-5; the match to TRBD2 covers 9 bases. Germline CDR1 and CDR2: SGDLS and YYNGEE. J gave up 5 bases and V 0 bases, and 5 bases lay outside the gene matches. The CDR3 sequence is 15 residues long. This CDR3 is CASSVEAGGLETQYF. As DNA, the CDR3 is TGTGCCAGCAGCGTAGAAGCGGGGGGCTTGGAGACCCAGTACTTC. Based on the CDR3 plus reference TRBV9 and TRBJ2-5, the full variable domain is DSGVTQTPKHLITATGQRVTLRCSPRSGDLSVYWYQQSLDQGLQFLIQYYNGEERAKGNILERFSAQQFPDLHSELNLSSLELGDSALYFCASSVEAGGLETQYFGPGTRLLVL.

CDR3 amino acids: CAWSAAGQNNEQFF. The CDR3 DNA follows: TGTGCCTGGAGTGCGGCTGGACAGAACAATGAGCAGTTCTTC. The genes are TRBV30 and TRBJ2-1; TRBD1 might be the D (6 bases). V lost 1 base and J 5 bases, leaving 12 bases between the germline ends. This CDR3 spans 14 amino acids. Germline values: CDR1 GTSNPN, CDR2 SVGIG (reference sequence).

V gene TRBV11-3 combines with J gene TRBJ2-1; 10 positions match TRBD1. The CDR3 spans 13 residues. Trimming took 5 bases from V and 5 from J; bases not matched to a gene: 0. Germline CDR1 is SGHNT and CDR2 is YENEEA. In DNA, the CDR3 is TGTGCCAGCAGCGGACAGGGGGACAATGAGCAGTTCTTC. Protein sequence: CASSGQGDNEQFF.

J is TRBJ2-7 and V is TRBV4-1; 9 bases are shared with TRBD1. V lost 4 bases to trimming and J lost 0 bases; unmatched junction nucleotides: 4. The V gene's germline CDR1 is MGHRA and CDR2 YSYEKL. The CDR3 has 15 amino acids. CDR3 in amino acids: CASSPRDRASYEQYF. DNA of the CDR3: TGCGCCAGCAGCCCCCGGGACAGGGCCTCCTACGAGCAGTACTTC.

This chain uses TRBV5-6 with TRBJ1-2; no clear D. This CDR3 is built from 14 residues. Trimming pared 4 bases from V and 3 bases from J, leaving 13 bases between. Per germline, CDR1 SGHDT and CDR2 YYEEEE. CDR3 in amino acids: CASSVRQFYYGYTF. CDR3 bases: TGTGCCAGCAGCGTCAGGCAGTTTTACTATGGCTACACCTTC.

The chain combines TRBV10-2 with TRBJ1-2, with D possibly TRBD1 on 5 matching bases. CDR1 is WSHSY, CDR2 SAAADI, per germline. The CDR3 extends over 13 amino acids. V was clipped by 6 bases and J by 4 bases, with 12 bases between them. The CDR3: CASRSPGGYGYTF. The CDR3 bases are TGCGCCAGCAGAAGTCCGGGGGGCTATGGCTACACCTTC.

A note on this clone: The sample contains more than one DNA sequence encoding this CDR3. The chain employs TRBV7-2 and TRBJ2-7, with 9 bases matching TRBD1. This CDR3 is 13 amino acids long. V lost 5 bases and J lost 4; bases outside the gene matches: 3. The germline CDR1 and CDR2 sequences are SGHTA and FQGNSA. The CDR3 DNA reads TGTGCCAGCAGCCCGGGACAGGGATACGAGCAGTACTTC. Its translation: CASSPGQGYEQYF.

This clone has only one observation. V usage is TRBV5-1 and J usage is TRBJ2-5; weak D call: TRBD2 (5 bases). Germline lookup yields CDR1 SGHRS and CDR2 YFSETQ. The CDR3 totals 18 residues. Deletions cut 4 bases from V and 5 bases from J, with 27 bases between. CDR3 DNA: TGCGCCAGCAGCCCAAAAAACGGAGGCCACCCGGGCATTGAGACCCAGTACTTC. It translates to CASSPKNGGHPGIETQYF.

The chain couples TRBV28 to TRBJ1-1; D remains unclear. Germline V lookup: CDR1 MDHEN, CDR2 SYDVKM. V was clipped by 5 bases and J by 2 bases, with 6 bases between them. CDR3 length equals 12 residues. The CDR3 here is CASSRGNTEAFF. The CDR3 nucleotides are TGTGCCAGCAGTCGGGGAAACACTGAAGCTTTCTTT.

This chain connects TRBV10-2 to TRBJ2-7, with a weak D call TRBD1 (5 bases). Trimming left V 6 bases short and J 4 bases short, with 13 bases between. This CDR3 contains 13 residues. Germline CDR1 is WSHSY and CDR2 is SAAADI. The CDR3 DNA is TGCGCCAGCAGCATAGACAGAAATTACGAGCAGTACTTC. Its protein product is CASSIDRNYEQYF.

This chain uses TRBV27 with TRBJ2-3, with D unresolved. CDR1 and CDR2 (germline): MNHEY, SMNVEV (reference sequence). V was pared by 5 bases and J by 5 bases, with 20 bases between. This CDR3 spans 16 amino acids. This CDR3 reads CASSLVGGSLRDTQYF. DNA of the CDR3: TGTGCCAGCAGTCTGGTCGGCGGCAGCCTCAGAGATACGCAGTATTTT.